This T cell receptor (beta chain) comes out of a study of cytomegalovirus exposure and HLA in healthy donors. Broader study findings: Specificity for CMV antigens was confirmed in vitro for a few of the CMV-associated chains. By HLA locus, TCR association rates varied in a later analysis, with DRB1 showing the most and HLA-C the fewest.

Turning to this clone: The antigen is unknown.

Researchers ran the PCR with 60 Vbeta and 13 Jbeta primers. TCRdb's copy holds only in-frame clones and misses some; the assay was immunoSEQ multiplex PCR. The sample yields about 120,000 clones, 75% to 90% seen once. The CDR3 has 10 amino acids. Trimming stripped 1 base from V and 11 bases from J, with 5 bases between. Germline V lookup: CDR1 SNHLY, CDR2 FYNNEI. The chain recombines TRBV2 with TRBJ1-1; D ambiguous. Input material: PBMCs. The clonotype comes from a female donor in good health and CMV-seropositive. The CDR3 reads CASSEGRAFF. The CDR3 DNA is TGTGCCAGCAGTGAAGGTCGTGCTTTCTTT. Full variable domain (remainder filled in from reference TRBV2 and TRBJ1-1): EPEVTQTPSHQVTQMGQEVILRCVPISNHLYFYWYRQILGQKVEFLVSFYNNEISEKSEIFDDQFSVERPDGSNFTLKIRSTKLEDSAMYFCASSEGRAFFGQGTRLTVV.